This record concerns one T cell receptor (beta chain) sequence. This sample is drawn from a study of T cell responses to AZD1222 COVID-19 vaccine. Study context: Researchers grouped second doses given at about 4 or about 12 weeks into one pool.

Assay: immunoSEQ multiplex PCR; the TCRdb copy retains only in-frame clones and omits some. The top ten clones hold less than 15% of a sample with some 120,000 clones, 87% of them seen once. This CDR3 contains 16 residues. Germline values: CDR1 MGHRA, CDR2 YSYEKL. With 4 bases removed from V and 7 bases from J, the gap between germline ends came to 19 bases. The chain has TRBV4-1 and TRBJ1-4; TRBD1 is a possible D gene (6 bases). The source material was peripheral blood, sampled on day 0 of AZD1222 vaccination. This receptor was taken from an adult in good health. CDR3 protein: CASSLTLGARGEKLFF. DNA of the CDR3: TGCGCCAGCAGCCTCACCTTGGGGGCCAGGGGTGAAAAACTGTTTTTT.